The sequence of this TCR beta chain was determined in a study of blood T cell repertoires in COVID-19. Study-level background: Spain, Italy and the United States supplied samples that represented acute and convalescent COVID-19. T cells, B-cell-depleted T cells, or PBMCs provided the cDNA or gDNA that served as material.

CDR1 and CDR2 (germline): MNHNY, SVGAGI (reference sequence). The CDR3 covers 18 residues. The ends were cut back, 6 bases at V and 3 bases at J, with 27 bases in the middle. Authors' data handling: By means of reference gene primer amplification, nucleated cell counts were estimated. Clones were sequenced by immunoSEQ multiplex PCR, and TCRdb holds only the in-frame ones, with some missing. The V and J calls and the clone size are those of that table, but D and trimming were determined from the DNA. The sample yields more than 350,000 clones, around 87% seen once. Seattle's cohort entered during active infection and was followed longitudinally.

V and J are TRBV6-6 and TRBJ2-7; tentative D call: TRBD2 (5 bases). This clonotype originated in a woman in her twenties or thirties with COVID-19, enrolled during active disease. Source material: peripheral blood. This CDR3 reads CASSRPGGELRTLYEQYF. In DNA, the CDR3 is TGTGCCAGCAGCCGACCGGGTGGGGAGCTCCGAACCCTCTACGAGCAGTACTTC.